The entry below describes one TCR beta chain. Its antigen is still unknown. These data come from a study of T cells in Graves' hyperthyroidism and ophthalmopathy. General study points: Blood samples included most of the expanded thyroid clonotypes exceeding 0.001.

This CDR3 contains 15 residues. From germline, CDR1 is SEHNR and CDR2 FQNEAQ (reference sequence). Losses at the gene ends were 4 bases for V and 0 bases for J; bases not matched to a gene: 2. Amplified regions were TCR beta CDR3 sequences from RNA transcripts. First-round RT-PCR of the TCR CDR3 relied on the HTBI primer set. TCRdb reprocessed the multiplex PCR reads via MiXCR and lists one record per CDR3 protein. The table lists roughly 840,000 distinct CDR3 sequences, approximately 40% of them singletons. The chain couples TRBV7-9 to TRBJ2-2, with TRBD2 identical over 7 bases. The sequenced material came from blood. This TCR was sampled from a man aged 18 to 29 with Graves' hyperthyroidism. The CDR3 DNA follows: TGTGCCAGCAGCTGGAGCGGGACGAACACCGGGGAGCTGTTTTTT. Encoded protein: CASSWSGTNTGELFF.